The present T cell receptor (beta chain) was sequenced within a study of blood T cell repertoires in COVID-19. As for the study in general: Some COVID-19 samples were acute and others convalescent; all came from the United States, Italy and Spain. PBMCs, B-cell-depleted T cells, or T cells provided the cDNA or gDNA that made up the material.

Method: immunoSEQ multiplex PCR; TCRdb's copy keeps in-frame clones and lacks some. The profile shows 88,000 or so clones, over 75% of them singletons. The CDR3 has 15 residues. V was shortened by 0 bases and J by 0 bases, with 6 bases between the two germline ends. CDR1 is SGDLS and CDR2 is YYNGEE in the germline V gene. This receptor was obtained from a man aged 55 to 70 with acute or convalescent COVID-19. The sequenced sample was peripheral blood. This chain uses TRBV9 with TRBJ2-2, with D tentatively TRBD1 (6 bases). CDR3 sequence reads: CASSVGTANTGELFF. As DNA, the CDR3 is TGTGCCAGCAGCGTAGGGACAGCGAACACCGGGGAGCTGTTTTTT.